Listed below are T cell receptor beta chains from one sample, sequenced in a study of regulatory T cells. Profiled with immunoSEQ multiplex PCR; TCRdb holds only in-frame clones, not every one. This sample carries approximately 9,000 clones, approximately 84% of them seen once, and the ten largest clones take 10%. The material sequenced was CD8+ T cells sorted from blood. The receptors derive from a person between 18 and 35 years old with CD3G deficiency. Both conserved end residues are part of each CDR3. The D gene is left open where the match is weak. Only some rows state a clone size, as once, few, many or a class for expanded clones.

j_call clone_size v_call d_call cdr3_aa cdr3_nt
TRBJ2-7 NA TRBV6-1 TRBD1 CASRLWTGESYEQYF TGTGCCAGCAGGCTGTGGACAGGGGAGTCCTACGAGCAGTACTTC
TRBJ2-7 NA TRBV28 NA CASSLARVFPREQYF TGTGCCAGCAGTTTGGCCAGAGTTTTTCCTCGCGAGCAGTACTTC
TRBJ1-1 NA TRBV19 NA CASSRQGRAEAFF TGTGCCAGTAGTAGGCAGGGAAGGGCTGAAGCTTTCTTT
TRBJ2-7 NA TRBV28 TRBD1 CASTDRDRGPYEQYF TGTGCCAGCACCGACCGGGACAGGGGTCCTTACGAGCAGTACTTC
TRBJ2-7 NA TRBV28 TRBD1 CASSLDRHEQYF TGTGCCAGCAGTCTGGACAGGCACGAGCAGTACTTC
TRBJ1-2 NA TRBV11-2 NA CASSSVTGTSYGYTF TGTGCCAGCAGCTCCGTTACAGGGACGAGCTATGGCTACACCTTC
TRBJ2-7 NA TRBV6-1 NA CASGKGPFSYEQYF TGTGCCAGCGGGAAGGGTCCCTTTTCCTACGAGCAGTACTTC
TRBJ1-1 NA TRBV10-3 NA CAISDSPGSAAFF TGTGCCATCAGTGATTCCCCAGGGTCGGCAGCTTTCTTT
TRBJ2-1 NA TRBV2 NA CASSDGLGGNEQFF TGTGCCAGCAGTGACGGTCTGGGTGGCAATGAGCAGTTCTTC
TRBJ2-1 NA TRBV5-1 TRBD2 CASSPGGGNEQFF TGCGCCAGCAGCCCTGGGGGGGGCAATGAGCAGTTCTTC
TRBJ1-2 NA TRBV12-5 TRBD1 CASGATGGLNYGYTF TGTGCTAGTGGTGCGACAGGGGGTCTAAACTATGGCTACACCTTC
TRBJ2-6 NA TRBV5-1 NA CASSSGSGANVLTF TGCGCCAGCAGTTCAGGGTCTGGGGCCAACGTCCTGACTTTC
TRBJ2-3 NA TRBV9 TRBD2 CASSATSGESTDTQYF TGTGCCAGCAGCGCGACTAGCGGGGAAAGCACAGATACGCAGTATTTT
TRBJ2-7 once TRBV6-1 NA CASSGRDAEGYEQYF TGTGCCAGCAGTGGCCGGGACGCTGAGGGGTACGAGCAGTACTTC
TRBJ1-1 NA TRBV4-1 NA CASSQVRGTEAFF TGCGCCAGCAGCCAAGTCAGGGGCACTGAAGCTTTCTTT
TRBJ2-1 NA TRBV5-1 NA CASSLGHEQFF TGCGCCAGCAGCTTGGGACATGAGCAGTTCTTC
TRBJ2-7 few TRBV7-8 TRBD1 CASSSTGDPYEQYF TGTGCCAGCAGCTCCACAGGGGACCCCTACGAGCAGTACTTC
TRBJ2-7 NA TRBV6-1 NA CASSEVLADEQYF TGTGCCAGCAGTGAAGTATTGGCCGACGAGCAGTACTTC
TRBJ1-1 once TRBV5-1 NA CASSFGLHKEAFF TGCGCCAGCAGCTTCGGACTCCATAAGGAAGCTTTCTTT
TRBJ2-6 NA TRBV7-9 TRBD2 CASSPPLREVGANVLTF TGTGCCAGCAGCCCTCCTCTGCGGGAGGTTGGGGCCAACGTCCTGACTTTC
TRBJ2-3 NA TRBV5-1 NA CASSLWGEGSDTQYF TGCGCCAGCAGCTTGTGGGGGGAAGGTTCAGATACGCAGTATTTT
TRBJ2-7 NA TRBV18 TRBD2 CASSPSGSTYEQYF TGTGCCAGCTCACCTAGCGGGAGTACCTACGAGCAGTACTTC
TRBJ2-1 NA TRBV6-1 NA CASSRVRTYNEQFF TGTGCCAGTTCTAGGGTGAGAACCTACAATGAGCAGTTCTTC
TRBJ1-1 NA TRBV5-1 NA CASSAFGGNTEAFF TGCGCCAGCAGCGCATTTGGCGGGAACACTGAAGCTTTCTTT
TRBJ1-2 once TRBV27 TRBD1 CASSPGTGTGGYTF TGTGCCAGCAGCCCCGGGACAGGGACAGGCGGCTACACCTTC
TRBJ2-5 NA TRBV28 TRBD2 CASTQSGKWETQYF TGTGCCAGCACCCAGAGCGGGAAGTGGGAGACCCAGTACTTC
TRBJ1-1 NA TRBV6-1 NA CASSERGNTEAFF TGTGCCAGCAGTGAACGCGGGAACACTGAAGCTTTCTTT
TRBJ2-7 NA TRBV7-8 NA CASSLSSGALYEQYF TGTGCCAGCAGCTTAAGTTCAGGGGCACTCTACGAGCAGTACTTC
TRBJ1-1 NA TRBV5-1 NA CASSFDGTEAFF TGCGCCAGCAGCTTCGACGGGACAGAAGCTTTCTTT
TRBJ2-7 NA TRBV28 NA CASSPISGEQYF TGTGCCAGCAGCCCTATTAGCGGCGAGCAGTACTTC
TRBJ1-1 NA TRBV28 TRBD1 CASINRGLNTEAFF TGTGCCAGCATCAACAGGGGGCTGAACACTGAAGCTTTCTTT
TRBJ1-3 NA TRBV6-1 NA CASSEIRNTIYF TGTGCCAGCAGTGAAATAAGAAACACCATATATTTT
TRBJ2-7 few TRBV12-5 NA CASGAPDSYEQYF TGTGCTAGTGGGGCCCCTGACAGCTACGAGCAGTACTTC
TRBJ1-1 once TRBV19 TRBD1 CASSIGTGGLDATFF TGTGCCAGTAGTATCGGGACAGGGGGCCTCGATGCAACTTTCTTT
TRBJ2-7 NA TRBV6-6 NA CASSYSIFAPEQYF TGTGCCAGCAGTTACTCGATTTTCGCCCCCGAGCAGTACTTC